This T cell receptor beta chain was retrieved from a study of cytomegalovirus exposure and HLA in healthy donors. Germline V gene data show CDR1 as SGHTA and CDR2 as FQGNSA. CDR3 length: 15 residues. V lost 3 bases and J lost 8; bases outside the gene matches: 9. PCR used 60 Vbeta primers and 13 Jbeta primers. Clones were sequenced by immunoSEQ multiplex PCR, and TCRdb holds only the in-frame ones, with some missing. The table has about 140,000 clones, approximately 80% seen once. This clone was counted only a few times. The receptor comes from a man in his forties or fifties in good health and CMV-seronegative. The source material was PBMCs. The rearrangement uses TRBV7-2 and TRBJ1-2; TRBD1 agrees at 10 bases. CDR3 protein: CASSLGADRGLGYTF. The CDR3, as DNA: TGTGCCAGCAGCTTGGGGGCCGACAGGGGGCTGGGCTACACCTTC.